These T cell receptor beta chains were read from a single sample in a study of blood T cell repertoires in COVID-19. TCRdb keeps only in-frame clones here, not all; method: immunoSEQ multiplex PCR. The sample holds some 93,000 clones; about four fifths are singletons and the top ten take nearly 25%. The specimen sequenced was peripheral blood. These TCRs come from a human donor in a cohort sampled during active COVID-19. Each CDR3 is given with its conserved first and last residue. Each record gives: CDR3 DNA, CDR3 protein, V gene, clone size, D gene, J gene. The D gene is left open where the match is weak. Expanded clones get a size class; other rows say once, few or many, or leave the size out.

CDR3nt: TGTGCCAGTAGGATACCAGGGGGAGGAACTTACGGCTACACCTTC; CDR3aa: CASRIPGGGTYGYTF; v_gene: TRBV19; abundance: -; d_gene: TRBD1; j_gene: TRBJ1-2
CDR3nt: TGTGCCAGCAGTTTACCGGGACAGGGTAGGGGGAATGAGCAGTTCTTC; CDR3aa: CASSLPGQGRGNEQFF; v_gene: TRBV28; abundance: -; d_gene: TRBD1; j_gene: TRBJ2-1
CDR3nt: TGTGCCAGCAGTGAATATATTGACAGGGGGCCCAATGAAAAACTGTTTTTT; CDR3aa: CASSEYIDRGPNEKLFF; v_gene: TRBV25-1; abundance: -; d_gene: TRBD1; j_gene: TRBJ1-4
CDR3nt: TGTGCCAGCAGCGTAAGTAGCGGGCAAGAGACCCAGTACTTC; CDR3aa: CASSVSSGQETQYF; v_gene: TRBV9; abundance: -; d_gene: TRBD2; j_gene: TRBJ2-5
CDR3nt: TGTGCCAGCAGCAGACGGACTAGCGGGCCCACCGGGGAGCTGTTTTTT; CDR3aa: CASSRRTSGPTGELFF; v_gene: TRBV7-2; abundance: -; d_gene: TRBD2; j_gene: TRBJ2-2
CDR3nt: TGTGCCAGCTCTTGGGGGGAGTCCGGTCTTGGAAACACCATATATTTT; CDR3aa: CASSWGESGLGNTIYF; v_gene: TRBV18; abundance: -; d_gene: -; j_gene: TRBJ1-3
CDR3nt: TGTGCCAGCCGACCGCCTTGGGCGTTTACCGGGGAGCTGTTTTTT; CDR3aa: CASRPPWAFTGELFF; v_gene: TRBV19; abundance: -; d_gene: -; j_gene: TRBJ2-2
CDR3nt: TGTGCCAGTAGTAGGGACAAGTCCATAGGCTACACCTTC; CDR3aa: CASSRDKSIGYTF; v_gene: TRBV19; abundance: -; d_gene: -; j_gene: TRBJ1-2
CDR3nt: TGTGCCAGCAGTTTGCCGGACAGGAGCTACGAGCAGTACTTC; CDR3aa: CASSLPDRSYEQYF; v_gene: TRBV28; abundance: -; d_gene: TRBD1; j_gene: TRBJ2-7
CDR3nt: TGTGCCAGCAGACGGACAGGGACAGGGACTGGCTACACCTTC; CDR3aa: CASRRTGTGTGYTF; v_gene: TRBV28; abundance: few; d_gene: TRBD1; j_gene: TRBJ1-2
CDR3nt: TGCAGCGTTGATACTAGTTTAGAGACCCAGTACTTC; CDR3aa: CSVDTSLETQYF; v_gene: TRBV29-1; abundance: -; d_gene: -; j_gene: TRBJ2-5
CDR3nt: TGCGCCAGCAGTGATCCGGGACAGGGAAGCACAGATACGCAGTATTTT; CDR3aa: CASSDPGQGSTDTQYF; v_gene: TRBV10-1; abundance: -; d_gene: TRBD1; j_gene: TRBJ2-3
CDR3nt: TGTGCCAGCAGCAAAACTAAATTACAGGGGTCGGGGAACACTGAAGCTTTCTTT; CDR3aa: CASSKTKLQGSGNTEAFF; v_gene: TRBV21-1; abundance: -; d_gene: -; j_gene: TRBJ1-1
CDR3nt: TGTGCCAGAAGCTTATGTGGGGCAAAAAACATTCAGTACTTC; CDR3aa: CARSLCGAKNIQYF; v_gene: TRBV5-3; abundance: -; d_gene: -; j_gene: TRBJ2-4
CDR3nt: TGTGCCAGCAGCTTGTCCCTTGACAGACTAGCGGGAGGGTCGGGGGAGCTGTTTTTT; CDR3aa: CASSLSLDRLAGGSGELFF; v_gene: TRBV5-4; abundance: -; d_gene: TRBD2; j_gene: TRBJ2-2
CDR3nt: TGCGCCAGCAGTGAGTCAGCGGGGGCGAACACCGGGGAGCTGTTTTTT; CDR3aa: CASSESAGANTGELFF; v_gene: TRBV10-1; abundance: -; d_gene: TRBD2; j_gene: TRBJ2-2
CDR3nt: TGTGCCAGCTCACCGGACTCCCGGGAGCAGTTCTTC; CDR3aa: CASSPDSREQFF; v_gene: TRBV18; abundance: -; d_gene: -; j_gene: TRBJ2-1
CDR3nt: TGTGCCAGCTCACCATTTCTCTCGGCAGACTCCTACGGCTACACCTTC; CDR3aa: CASSPFLSADSYGYTF; v_gene: TRBV18; abundance: -; d_gene: -; j_gene: TRBJ1-2
CDR3nt: TGTGCCAGCACTGACCCCCTACGGACTAGCGGGGAAAGCTCCTACGAGCAGTACTTC; CDR3aa: CASTDPLRTSGESSYEQYF; v_gene: TRBV2; abundance: -; d_gene: TRBD2; j_gene: TRBJ2-7
CDR3nt: TGTGCCGCTTCTCGCCGGGACAGGGACTACGAGCAGTACTTC; CDR3aa: CAASRRDRDYEQYF; v_gene: TRBV19; abundance: -; d_gene: TRBD1; j_gene: TRBJ2-7
CDR3nt: TGTGCCAGCAGCCAAGGGACAGGGGGCCTTGGATCGAACACCGGGGAGCTGTTTTTT; CDR3aa: CASSQGTGGLGSNTGELFF; v_gene: TRBV3-1/TRBV3-2; abundance: once; d_gene: TRBD1; j_gene: TRBJ2-2
CDR3nt: TGTGCCAGCAGCCCAGACCGAGGCTTGCAAGAGACCCAGTACTTC; CDR3aa: CASSPDRGLQETQYF; v_gene: TRBV7-2; abundance: once; d_gene: -; j_gene: TRBJ2-5
CDR3nt: TGTGCCTGGAGTTTGGAGAAAGCTTTCTTT; CDR3aa: CAWSLEKAFF; v_gene: TRBV30; abundance: once; d_gene: -; j_gene: TRBJ1-1
CDR3nt: TGTGCCAGCAGCTTGGCCTTCCTAGCGGGAGTATCAGATACGCAGTATTTT; CDR3aa: CASSLAFLAGVSDTQYF; v_gene: TRBV5-6; abundance: -; d_gene: TRBD2; j_gene: TRBJ2-3
CDR3nt: TGTGCCAGCAGCTTACAGGGGGAGAACACTGAAGCTTTCTTT; CDR3aa: CASSLQGENTEAFF; v_gene: TRBV7-9; abundance: -; d_gene: TRBD1; j_gene: TRBJ1-1
CDR3nt: TGTGCCAGCTCACCAAGATCGGGACTGCCCGACTACGAGCAGTACTTC; CDR3aa: CASSPRSGLPDYEQYF; v_gene: TRBV18; abundance: -; d_gene: -; j_gene: TRBJ2-7
CDR3nt: TGTGCCAGTAGTCGAAACCTCTACACAGGGGTGGTCGGCACAGATACGCAGTATTTT; CDR3aa: CASSRNLYTGVVGTDTQYF; v_gene: TRBV19; abundance: -; d_gene: TRBD1; j_gene: TRBJ2-3
CDR3nt: TGCGCCAGCAGTCCAGGGGGCGCTTGGGAAAAACTGTTTTTT; CDR3aa: CASSPGGAWEKLFF; v_gene: TRBV5-1; abundance: -; d_gene: TRBD1; j_gene: TRBJ1-4
CDR3nt: TGCAGTGCTAGTTTTGGGGGGGCCACAGATACGCAGTATTTT; CDR3aa: CSASFGGATDTQYF; v_gene: TRBV20-1; abundance: -; d_gene: -; j_gene: TRBJ2-3
CDR3nt: TGTGCCAGCAGACAACAGGGGACCGAGACCCAGTACTTC; CDR3aa: CASRQQGTETQYF; v_gene: TRBV6-5; abundance: -; d_gene: TRBD1; j_gene: TRBJ2-5
CDR3nt: TGCGCCAGCAGCCAAGGGACTCTCCTGGATACGCAGTATTTT; CDR3aa: CASSQGTLLDTQYF; v_gene: TRBV4-3; abundance: once; d_gene: -; j_gene: TRBJ2-3
CDR3nt: TGTGCCAGCAGCTTATTGGGTCGGGGGGCGTTCACTGAAGCTTTCTTT; CDR3aa: CASSLLGRGAFTEAFF; v_gene: TRBV11-2; abundance: -; d_gene: -; j_gene: TRBJ1-1
CDR3nt: TGTGCCAGCTATTCCGCCGGGAGAGGTCCGGATACGCAGTATTTT; CDR3aa: CASYSAGRGPDTQYF; v_gene: TRBV7-8; abundance: -; d_gene: -; j_gene: TRBJ2-3
CDR3nt: TGCGCCAGCAGTGCCTCAGGGGGCTGGGGGCAGTACTTC; CDR3aa: CASSASGGWGQYF; v_gene: TRBV10-1; abundance: few; d_gene: TRBD1; j_gene: TRBJ2-7
CDR3nt: TGTGCCAGTAGTATTGGGGGGAGGGCCACAGATACGCAGTATTTT; CDR3aa: CASSIGGRATDTQYF; v_gene: TRBV19; abundance: few; d_gene: TRBD2; j_gene: TRBJ2-3
CDR3nt: TGTGCCAGCAGTGGGACTAGCGGGAGCACAGATACGCAGTATTTT; CDR3aa: CASSGTSGSTDTQYF; v_gene: TRBV2; abundance: -; d_gene: TRBD2; j_gene: TRBJ2-3
CDR3nt: TGTGCCAGCAGCTTGGGTCGGACAGGGGGCGAGACCCAGTACTTC; CDR3aa: CASSLGRTGGETQYF; v_gene: TRBV5-4; abundance: -; d_gene: TRBD1; j_gene: TRBJ2-5
CDR3nt: TGTGCCAGCAGCTTGGTGGGGGCTACAGATACGCAGTATTTT; CDR3aa: CASSLVGATDTQYF; v_gene: TRBV5-4; abundance: few; d_gene: -; j_gene: TRBJ2-3
CDR3nt: TGTGCCAGCCGCGTAGGGGGATTGGAGACCCAGTACTTC; CDR3aa: CASRVGGLETQYF; v_gene: TRBV28; abundance: -; d_gene: -; j_gene: TRBJ2-5
CDR3nt: TGTGCCAGCAGTGGTGGGTCTAGCGGGAGATCAGATACGCAGTATTTT; CDR3aa: CASSGGSSGRSDTQYF; v_gene: TRBV27; abundance: -; d_gene: TRBD2; j_gene: TRBJ2-3
CDR3nt: TGTGCCAGCACCAAAGGGGGCCCGGGGGCCCTCTCCTACAATGAGCAGTTCTTC; CDR3aa: CASTKGGPGALSYNEQFF; v_gene: TRBV7-2; abundance: once; d_gene: -; j_gene: TRBJ2-1
CDR3nt: TGCGCCAGCAGCCCTCCGGGACAGGGTTACGATACGCAGTATTTT; CDR3aa: CASSPPGQGYDTQYF; v_gene: TRBV5-1; abundance: -; d_gene: TRBD1; j_gene: TRBJ2-3
CDR3nt: TGTGCCAGCTCATCACAGGGGGCAGTGGATGGCTACACCTTC; CDR3aa: CASSSQGAVDGYTF; v_gene: TRBV18; abundance: once; d_gene: TRBD1; j_gene: TRBJ1-2